The rows below give T cell receptor beta chains drawn from one sample of a study of cytomegalovirus exposure and HLA in healthy donors. Produced via immunoSEQ multiplex PCR; TCRdb's table is partial and in-frame only. The table has around 100,000 clones, over 60% seen once. Sequencing was performed on PBMCs. Receptors were obtained from a male donor in good health and CMV-seropositive. Both conserved end residues are part of each CDR3. A D gene is named only where the DNA matches it firmly. Size values are once, few and many counts, or a class for expanded clones, and some rows have none.

J	size	V	D	DNA	CDR3
TRBJ2-5	.	TRBV7-7	TRBD2	TGTGCCAGCAGCGTTAGCGGGAGGGGAGAGACCCAGTACTTC	CASSVSGRGETQYF
TRBJ2-7	.	TRBV2	.	TGTGCCAGCAGTGCCAGCTGGGACACCTCTTTGACCTACGAGCAGTACTTC	CASSASWDTSLTYEQYF
TRBJ2-7	medium-sized	TRBV4-3	TRBD2	TGCGCCAGCAGCCAAGAGCCTAGCGGGAGCTACGAGCAGTACTTC	CASSQEPSGSYEQYF
TRBJ2-3	.	TRBV9	TRBD2	TGTGCCAGCAGCGGACTAGCGCGAGATACGCAGTATTTT	CASSGLARDTQYF
TRBJ1-2	.	TRBV28	TRBD1	TGTGCCAGCAGAACCGGGACAGCTAACTATGGCTACACCTTC	CASRTGTANYGYTF
TRBJ1-1	.	TRBV5-1	.	TGCGCCAGCAGCCACAGGGAGAACACTGAAGCTTTCTTT	CASSHRENTEAFF
TRBJ1-5	.	TRBV7-7	.	TGTGCCAGCAGATCTTCGGGAGAATCCAATCAGCCCCAGCATTTT	CASRSSGESNQPQHF
TRBJ1-5	.	TRBV11-1	.	TGTGCCAGCAGCTTGGAAACAGGGTCCAATCAGCCCCAGCATTTT	CASSLETGSNQPQHF
TRBJ1-1	few	TRBV6-6	.	TGTGCCAGCGGTCGGGGGGCTCGGAGCACTGAAGCTTTCTTT	CASGRGARSTEAFF
TRBJ2-4	.	TRBV6-6	.	TGTGCCAGCAGTCCTTACAGGGTCCCCAAAAACATTCAGTACTTC	CASSPYRVPKNIQYF
TRBJ2-5	.	TRBV7-3	.	TGTGCCAGCAGCCTGGTAGGGGGAGGGCCCCAAGAGACCCAGTACTTC	CASSLVGGGPQETQYF
TRBJ2-7	.	TRBV30	TRBD2	TGTGCCTGGTGCCCTAGCGGGTCTTACTACGAGCAGTACTTC	CAWCPSGSYYEQYF
TRBJ2-6	few	TRBV6-6	.	TGTGCCACCGCACTGGCTGGGGCCAACGTCCTGACTTTC	CATALAGANVLTF
TRBJ2-5	.	TRBV11-2	TRBD2	TGTGCCAGCAGCTTTTTCGGGGGGGGAGAGACCCAGTACTTC	CASSFFGGGETQYF
TRBJ2-5	.	TRBV5-4	TRBD2	TGTGCCAGCAGTTCGCCGGGACTAGCGGGAGAGGGCGGGGAGACCCAGTACTTC	CASSSPGLAGEGGETQYF